This entry describes one TCR beta chain. The data were obtained in a study of blood T cell repertoires in COVID-19. Whole-study context: The samples span acute and convalescent COVID-19 from the United States, Italy and Spain.

Per the authors' pipeline: Estimates of nucleated cell counts were drawn from the amplification of reference gene primers. Measured with immunoSEQ multiplex PCR; TCRdb has only the in-frame clones, and not every one. That table gives V, J and clone size, and the DNA gave D and trimming. The profile covers 190,000 or so clones, with around 87% appearing a single time and roughly 6.2% taken by the ten largest. J was trimmed by 6 bases and V by 1 base; bases with no gene match: 1. CDR3 length equals 12 residues. Looked up from germline, CDR1 is GTSNPN and CDR2 is SVGIG (reference sequence). Sequencing was done on a sample of peripheral blood. V and J are TRBV30 and TRBJ2-3; 7 nucleotides agree with TRBD2. This receptor was taken from a man aged 60 to 75 who had recovered from COVID-19. CDR3 nucleotides: TGTGCCTGGAGTGGTAGCGGGGATACGCAGTATTTT. Residues: CAWSGSGDTQYF.